This passage covers 3 T cell receptor beta chains from one sample sequenced in a study of technical replicates of blood from a handful of donors. Generated by immunoSEQ multiplex PCR, the TCRdb table keeps only in-frame clones and is missing some. The data contain under 80,000 clones, under 95% of them singletons. The sample taken for sequencing was T cells isolated from PBMCs. The source is a human donor in good health.

The V gene is TRBV5-6, the J gene TRBJ1-2, with 9 bases lining up with TRBD1. Germline V gene data show CDR1 as SGHDT and CDR2 as YYEEEE. V was clipped by 2 bases and J by 5 bases; unmatched bases: 7. This CDR3 contains 15 residues. The CDR3 sequence: CASSFTGTGSYGYTF. As DNA, the CDR3 is TGTGCCAGCAGCTTTACCGGGACAGGGTCGTATGGCTACACCTTC.

The chain uses TRBV2 and TRBJ2-1; TRBD2 is a possible D gene (6 bases). Germline-derived CDR1 and CDR2 are SNHLY and FYNNEI. The CDR3 contains 14 residues. V was cut by 5 bases and J by 16 bases, with 24 bases left in between. The CDR3 protein is CASSPGLWFQFDFF. Here the CDR3 DNA reads TGTGCCAGCAGTCCGGGACTTTGGTTTCAATTCGATTTCTTC.

The V gene is TRBV30, the J gene TRBJ2-7; 8 positions agree with TRBD1. V gave up 3 bases and J gave up 5 bases; unmatched junction bases: 9. Looked up from germline, CDR1 is GTSNPN and CDR2 is SVGIG (reference sequence). The CDR3 is 14 residues long. The DNA of the CDR3 is TGTGCCTGGAGAAGCCGGACAGGGAATCACGAGCAGTACTTC. Translating gives CAWRSRTGNHEQYF.